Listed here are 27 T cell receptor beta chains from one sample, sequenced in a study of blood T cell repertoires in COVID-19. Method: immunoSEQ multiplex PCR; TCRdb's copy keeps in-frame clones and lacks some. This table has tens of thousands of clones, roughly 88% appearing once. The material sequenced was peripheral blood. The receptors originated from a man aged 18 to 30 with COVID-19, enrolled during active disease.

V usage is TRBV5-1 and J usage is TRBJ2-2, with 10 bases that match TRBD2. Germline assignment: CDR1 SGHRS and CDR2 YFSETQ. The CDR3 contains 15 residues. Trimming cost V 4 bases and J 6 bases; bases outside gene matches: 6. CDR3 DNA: TGCGCCAGCAGCCAGTCTAGCGGGAGTGCCGGGGAGCTGTTTTTT. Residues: CASSQSSGSAGELFF.

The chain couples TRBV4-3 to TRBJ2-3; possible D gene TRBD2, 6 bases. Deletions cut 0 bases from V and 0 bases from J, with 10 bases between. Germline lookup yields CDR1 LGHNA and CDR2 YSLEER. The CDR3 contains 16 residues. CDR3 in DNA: TGCGCCAGCAGCCAAGACCCGGCGGGGAGCACAGATACGCAGTATTTT. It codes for CASSQDPAGSTDTQYF.

CDR3 loop: CASSDSLAEKEQYF. CDR3 bases: TGTGCCAGCAGTGATTCACTAGCGGAAAAGGAGCAGTACTTC. The chain employs TRBV25-1 and TRBJ2-7, with TRBD2 identical over 8 bases. The J segment lost 7 bases and the V segment lost 3 bases, leaving 8 bases of the junction unmatched. Germline CDR1 and CDR2: MGHDK and SYGVNS. The CDR3 extends over 14 amino acids.

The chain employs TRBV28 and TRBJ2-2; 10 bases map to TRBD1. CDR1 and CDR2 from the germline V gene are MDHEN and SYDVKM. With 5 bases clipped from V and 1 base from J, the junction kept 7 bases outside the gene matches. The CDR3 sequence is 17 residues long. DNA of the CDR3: TGTGCCAGCAGTAGGGGGACAGGGGTCGTGAACACCGGGGAGCTGTTTTTT. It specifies CASSRGTGVVNTGELFF. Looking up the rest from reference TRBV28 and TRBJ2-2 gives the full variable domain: DVKVTQSSRYLVKRTGEKVFLECVQDMDHENMFWYRQDPGLGLRLIYFSYDVKMKEKGDIPEGYSVSREKKERFSLILESASTNQTSMYLCASSRGTGVVNTGELFFGEGSRLTVL.

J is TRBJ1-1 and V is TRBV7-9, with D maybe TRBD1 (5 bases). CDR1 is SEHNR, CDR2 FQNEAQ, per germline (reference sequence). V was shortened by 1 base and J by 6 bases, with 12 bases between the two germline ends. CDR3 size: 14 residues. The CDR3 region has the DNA TGTGCCAGCAGCTTAGTACCAGGGAGGCCTGAAGCTTTCTTT. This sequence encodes CASSLVPGRPEAFF.

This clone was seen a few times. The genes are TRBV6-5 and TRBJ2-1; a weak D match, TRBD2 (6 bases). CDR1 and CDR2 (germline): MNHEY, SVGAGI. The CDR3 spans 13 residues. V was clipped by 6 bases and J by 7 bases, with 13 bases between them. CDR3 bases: TGTGCCAGCAGCTTGGGGGGAAGGAATGAGCAGTTCTTC. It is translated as CASSLGGRNEQFF.

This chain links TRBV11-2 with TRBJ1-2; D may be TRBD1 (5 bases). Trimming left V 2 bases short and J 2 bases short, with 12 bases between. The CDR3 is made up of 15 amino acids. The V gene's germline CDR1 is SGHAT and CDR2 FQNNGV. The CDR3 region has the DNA TGTGCCAGCAGCTTAAACCAGGGAATAAACTATGGCTACACCTTC. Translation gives CASSLNQGINYGYTF.

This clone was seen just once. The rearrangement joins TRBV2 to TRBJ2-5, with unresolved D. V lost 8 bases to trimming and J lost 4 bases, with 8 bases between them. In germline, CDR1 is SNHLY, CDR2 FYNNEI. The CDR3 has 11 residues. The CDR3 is CASPPGETQYF. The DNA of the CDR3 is TGTGCCAGCCCCCCGGGAGAGACCCAGTACTTC.

Here the CDR3 DNA reads TGTGCCAGCAGCTTTGGGGCAGGGGGTAACTATGGCTACACCTTC. Its translation: CASSFGAGGNYGYTF. V and J are TRBV11-2 and TRBJ1-2, with 7 positions matching TRBD1. The V segment lost 3 bases and the J segment 1 base; nucleotides outside the gene matches: 5. The length of the CDR3 is 15 residues. The germline gives CDR1 SGHAT, CDR2 FQNNGV.

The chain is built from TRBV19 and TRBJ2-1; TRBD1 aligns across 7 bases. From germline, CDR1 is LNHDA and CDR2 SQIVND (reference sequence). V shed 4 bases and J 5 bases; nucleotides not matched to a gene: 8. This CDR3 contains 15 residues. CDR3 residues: CASSTARDSNNEQFF. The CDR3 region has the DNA TGTGCCAGTAGTACCGCCCGGGACAGCAACAATGAGCAGTTCTTC.

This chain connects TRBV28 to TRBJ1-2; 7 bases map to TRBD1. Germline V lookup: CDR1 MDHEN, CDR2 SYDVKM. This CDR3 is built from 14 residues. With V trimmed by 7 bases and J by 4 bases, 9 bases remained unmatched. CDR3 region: CASTEGAAGYGYTF. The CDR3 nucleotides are TGTGCCAGCACCGAGGGGGCGGCAGGCTATGGCTACACCTTC.

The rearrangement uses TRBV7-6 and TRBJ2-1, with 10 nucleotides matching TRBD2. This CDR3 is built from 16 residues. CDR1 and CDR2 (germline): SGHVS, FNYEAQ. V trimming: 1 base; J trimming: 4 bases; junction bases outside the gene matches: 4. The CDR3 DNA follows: TGTGCCAGCAGCTTAGATCAAGCGGGAGGGTACAATGAGCAGTTCTTC. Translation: CASSLDQAGGYNEQFF.

DNA for the CDR3: TGCGCCAGCAGCTTGGAGCTCCGGGACAGCCTCAAACCGTACGAGCAGTACTTC. It specifies CASSLELRDSLKPYEQYF. V usage is TRBV5-1 and J usage is TRBJ2-7, with 7 bases identical to TRBD1. J was trimmed by 4 bases and V by 0 bases; bases with no gene match: 16. The CDR3 has 18 residues. Germline CDR1 is SGHRS and CDR2 is YFSETQ.

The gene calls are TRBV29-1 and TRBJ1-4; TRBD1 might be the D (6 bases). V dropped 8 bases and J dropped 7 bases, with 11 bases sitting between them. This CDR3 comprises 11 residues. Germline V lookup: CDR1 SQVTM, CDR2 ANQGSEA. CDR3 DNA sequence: TGCAGCACCCAACAGGGTGAAAAACTGTTTTTT. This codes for CSTQQGEKLFF.

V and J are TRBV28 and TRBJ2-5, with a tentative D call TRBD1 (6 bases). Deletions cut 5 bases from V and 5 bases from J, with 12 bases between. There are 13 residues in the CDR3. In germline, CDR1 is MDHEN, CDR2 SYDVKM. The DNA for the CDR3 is TGTGCCAGCAGTAACAGGGTACGGGAGACCCAGTACTTC. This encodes CASSNRVRETQYF.

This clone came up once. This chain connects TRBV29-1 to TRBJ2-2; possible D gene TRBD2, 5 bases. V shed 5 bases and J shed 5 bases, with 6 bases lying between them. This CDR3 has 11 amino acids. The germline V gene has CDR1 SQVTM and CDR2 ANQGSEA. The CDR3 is CSVRRTGELFF. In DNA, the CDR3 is TGCAGCGTTCGGAGGACCGGGGAGCTGTTTTTT.

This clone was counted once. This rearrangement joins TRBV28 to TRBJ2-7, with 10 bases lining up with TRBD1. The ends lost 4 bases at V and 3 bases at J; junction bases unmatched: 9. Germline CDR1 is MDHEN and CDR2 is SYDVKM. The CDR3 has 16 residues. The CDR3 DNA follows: TGTGCCAGCAGTTCAATGGACAGGGGGTTACTCTACGAGCAGTACTTC. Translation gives CASSSMDRGLLYEQYF.

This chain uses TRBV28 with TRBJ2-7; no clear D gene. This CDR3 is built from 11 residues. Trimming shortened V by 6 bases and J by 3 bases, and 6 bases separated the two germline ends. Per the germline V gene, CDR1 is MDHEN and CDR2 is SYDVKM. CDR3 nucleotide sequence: TGTGCCAGCAGCACTGTCTACGAGCAGTACTTC. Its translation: CASSTVYEQYF.

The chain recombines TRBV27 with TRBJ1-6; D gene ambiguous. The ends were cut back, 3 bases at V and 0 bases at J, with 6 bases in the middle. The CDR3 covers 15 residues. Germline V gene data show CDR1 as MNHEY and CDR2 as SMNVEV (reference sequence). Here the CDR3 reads CASSFGSSYNSPLHF. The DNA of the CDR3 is TGTGCCAGCAGTTTCGGGAGCTCCTATAATTCACCCCTCCACTTT.

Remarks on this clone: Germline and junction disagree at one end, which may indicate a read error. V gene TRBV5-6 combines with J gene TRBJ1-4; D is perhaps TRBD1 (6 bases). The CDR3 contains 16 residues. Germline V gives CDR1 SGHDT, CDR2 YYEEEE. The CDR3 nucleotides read TGTGCCAGCAGCGAGGGCCGGACAGACTACAATGAAAAACTGCTTTTT. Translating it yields CASSEGRTDYNEKLLF.

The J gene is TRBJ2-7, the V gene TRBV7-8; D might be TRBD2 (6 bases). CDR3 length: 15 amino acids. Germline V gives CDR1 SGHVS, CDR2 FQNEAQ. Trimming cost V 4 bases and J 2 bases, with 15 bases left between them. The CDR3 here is CASSSAGPRPYEQYF. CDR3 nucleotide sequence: TGTGCCAGCAGCTCCGCGGGACCGCGTCCCTACGAGCAGTACTTC. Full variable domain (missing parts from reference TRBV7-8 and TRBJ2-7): GAGVSQSPRYKVAKRGQDVALRCDPISGHVSLFWYQQALGQGPEFLTYFQNEAQLDKSGLPSDRFFAERPEGSVSTLKIQRTQQEDSAVYLCASSSAGPRPYEQYFGPGTRLTVT.

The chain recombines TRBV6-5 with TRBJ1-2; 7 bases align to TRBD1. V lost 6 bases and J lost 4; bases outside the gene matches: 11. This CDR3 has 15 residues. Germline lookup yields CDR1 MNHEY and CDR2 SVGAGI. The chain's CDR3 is CASSAQTTGSYGYTF. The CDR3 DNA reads TGTGCCAGCAGCGCCCAAACGACAGGGTCCTATGGCTACACCTTC.

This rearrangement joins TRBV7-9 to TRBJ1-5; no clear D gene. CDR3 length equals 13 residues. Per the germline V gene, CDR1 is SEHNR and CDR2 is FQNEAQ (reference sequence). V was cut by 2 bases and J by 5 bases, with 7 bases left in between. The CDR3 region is CASSLLRDQPQHF. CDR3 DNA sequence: TGTGCCAGCAGCTTATTACGGGATCAGCCCCAGCATTTT.

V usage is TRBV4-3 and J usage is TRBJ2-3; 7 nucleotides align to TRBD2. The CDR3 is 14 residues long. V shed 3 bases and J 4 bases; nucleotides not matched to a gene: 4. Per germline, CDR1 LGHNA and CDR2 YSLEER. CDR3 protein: CASSQTTSPDTQYF. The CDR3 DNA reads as TGCGCCAGCAGCCAGACGACTAGCCCAGATACGCAGTATTTT.

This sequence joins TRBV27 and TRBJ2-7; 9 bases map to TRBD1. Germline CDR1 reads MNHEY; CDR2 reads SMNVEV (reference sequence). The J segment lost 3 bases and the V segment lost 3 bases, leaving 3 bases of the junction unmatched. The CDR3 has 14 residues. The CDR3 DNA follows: TGTGCCAGCAGTTTCTGGGGACAGGGCTACGAGCAGTACTTC. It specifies CASSFWGQGYEQYF.

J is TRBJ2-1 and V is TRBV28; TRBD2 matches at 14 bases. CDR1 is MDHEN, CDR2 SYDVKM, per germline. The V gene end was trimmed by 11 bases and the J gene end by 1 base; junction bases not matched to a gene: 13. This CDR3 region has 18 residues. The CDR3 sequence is CAGPPGLAGARSYNEQFF. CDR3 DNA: TGTGCCGGTCCACCGGGACTAGCGGGAGCAAGGTCCTACAATGAGCAGTTCTTC.

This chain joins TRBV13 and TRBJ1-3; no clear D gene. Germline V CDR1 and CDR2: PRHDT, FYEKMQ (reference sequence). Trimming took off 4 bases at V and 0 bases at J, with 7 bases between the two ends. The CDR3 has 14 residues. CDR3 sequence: CASSSGDSGNTIYF. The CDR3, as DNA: TGTGCCAGCAGCTCGGGAGACTCTGGAAACACCATATATTTT.